This T cell receptor beta chain was obtained from a study of Graves' ophthalmopathy and Graves' hyperthyroidism listed by TCRdb under 2018. Notes on the research overall: Peripheral blood samples were taken at the time of initial diagnosis, before any treatment was given. The study used signatures of the TCR beta repertoire to tell Graves' ophthalmopathy apart from Graves' hyperthyroidism and to predict which patients would progress to ophthalmopathy. In total, 135 blood samples were TCR-sequenced: 40 to 45 ophthalmopathy, approximately 80 hyperthyroidism and approximately 17 hyperthyroidism-to-ophthalmopathy patients. To explore V-J signatures that separate ophthalmopathy from hyperthyroidism, a discovery set of 95 to 100 patients was enrolled, consisting of about 41 with ophthalmopathy and some 59 with stable hyperthyroidism. For independent validation, a separate cohort was made up of some 19 hyperthyroidism patients plus 17 patients who later progressed from hyperthyroidism to ophthalmopathy. T-cell repertoires of thyroid tissue and blood were compared in over five hyperthyroidism patients. Following sample collection, hyperthyroidism patients were given methimazole at a starting dose of 30 mg daily, and ophthalmopathy patients were given high-dose intravenous methylprednisolone. The roughly 100 discovery patients were randomly split 7:3 into training and test sets. Study-level results and caveats: Most of the expanded thyroid clonotypes with a frequency above 0.001 were also detected in blood, and it was suggested that the thyroid immune response may be reflected by blood repertoires. In validation, the model predicted ophthalmopathy progression with about 70% sensitivity and approximately 78% specificity; more than ten predicted patients were CT-confirmed with GO in a median of around 6 months. Sample size was not statistically predetermined, and group allocation was not concealed from the investigators. Ophthalmopathy was separated from stable hyperthyroidism by the 13-signature model with roughly 88% sensitivity and less than 82% specificity in cross-validation and with 80%/75% in the test set.

A patient counted as having stable hyperthyroidism if there was no progression to ophthalmopathy within 18 months of follow-up. The hyperthyroidism patients were 18 to 65 years old and newly diagnosed, with a disease duration of less than 2 months. Anyone with other autoimmune diseases, uncontrolled infections, pregnancy or lactation was excluded from the study. Diagnosis was based on clinical symptoms, serum thyroxine, TRAb, thyroid ultrasound and orbital computed tomography. Ficoll-Paque density gradient centrifugation was used to isolate PBMCs from about 10 ml of fresh peripheral blood. Total RNA was extracted with Trizol reagent and quality-checked on an Agilent 2100 Bioanalyzer. For repertoire sequencing, TCR beta CDR3 regions were amplified from RNA transcripts. The first round of RT-PCR was done with HTBI primers and the Qiagen OneStep RT-PCR kit, and was followed by a second round of multiplex PCR, then size selection and purification. Libraries were sequenced on an Illumina HiSeq2000 using paired-end 100 bp reads. Under the source paper's analysis protocol: Reads were processed with SOAPnuke, discarding reads with adapters, uncalled bases, mean Phred below 15, or no exact constant-primer or identifier match. COPE v1.2.5 was used to merge high-quality paired reads. Each unique nucleotide sequence was treated as a clonotype, and MiTCR v1.1 was used to align the clonotypes to the IMGT TRB V, D and J references. Only V-J combinations with frequency above 0.0001 were analysed, covering about 99% of repertoires. For each V-J combination, a TCR clonal expansion and chaos score was defined as the ratio of F50 clonal expansion to chaos observed in the TCRdist matrix. Welch's t-statistics and random forest were used to reduce the features to about a dozen V-J combinations, which were then used as input to a naive Bayes classifier. Thyroid-blood repertoire similarity was quantified with the Morisita-Horn index. The raw public reads went through TCRdb reprocessing: fastp at Q25, MiXCR clone calling, in-frame beta chains kept. Duplicate CDR3 protein sequences are folded into a single record with the most common DNA and genes. TCRdb, not the original authors, processed these V and J calls. Counted in this sample were about 620,000 distinct CDR3 sequences; 22% of them appeared once. The ten largest clonotypes hold approximately 6.9% of the sample.

As for this clonotype: Its antigen is not yet known. A much larger clone lies one base from this, so it may be a read error.

According to the germline V gene, CDR1 reads ENHRY and CDR2 reads SYGVKD. Taken from cysteine to phenylalanine, the CDR3 has 15 residues. The CDR3 DNA has 45 bases and is translated from base 1. Germline trimming amounts to 4 bases on V and 5 bases on J, with 9 as the count of junction bases outside the gene matches. The V and J segments used are TRBV10-3 and TRBJ2-7, and 9 junctional nucleotides match TRBD1. The clonotype originates from a woman under 30 with stable Graves' hyperthyroidism. Some clones in this sample may be carry-over from other donors' samples. Donor details come from another sample of the same person, matched by shared clones. Sequenced sample: peripheral blood. The CDR3 sequence is CAISADRGYGDEQYF. The DNA sequence is given as TGTGCCATCAGTGCGGACAGGGGCTACGGGGACGAGCAGTACTTC.